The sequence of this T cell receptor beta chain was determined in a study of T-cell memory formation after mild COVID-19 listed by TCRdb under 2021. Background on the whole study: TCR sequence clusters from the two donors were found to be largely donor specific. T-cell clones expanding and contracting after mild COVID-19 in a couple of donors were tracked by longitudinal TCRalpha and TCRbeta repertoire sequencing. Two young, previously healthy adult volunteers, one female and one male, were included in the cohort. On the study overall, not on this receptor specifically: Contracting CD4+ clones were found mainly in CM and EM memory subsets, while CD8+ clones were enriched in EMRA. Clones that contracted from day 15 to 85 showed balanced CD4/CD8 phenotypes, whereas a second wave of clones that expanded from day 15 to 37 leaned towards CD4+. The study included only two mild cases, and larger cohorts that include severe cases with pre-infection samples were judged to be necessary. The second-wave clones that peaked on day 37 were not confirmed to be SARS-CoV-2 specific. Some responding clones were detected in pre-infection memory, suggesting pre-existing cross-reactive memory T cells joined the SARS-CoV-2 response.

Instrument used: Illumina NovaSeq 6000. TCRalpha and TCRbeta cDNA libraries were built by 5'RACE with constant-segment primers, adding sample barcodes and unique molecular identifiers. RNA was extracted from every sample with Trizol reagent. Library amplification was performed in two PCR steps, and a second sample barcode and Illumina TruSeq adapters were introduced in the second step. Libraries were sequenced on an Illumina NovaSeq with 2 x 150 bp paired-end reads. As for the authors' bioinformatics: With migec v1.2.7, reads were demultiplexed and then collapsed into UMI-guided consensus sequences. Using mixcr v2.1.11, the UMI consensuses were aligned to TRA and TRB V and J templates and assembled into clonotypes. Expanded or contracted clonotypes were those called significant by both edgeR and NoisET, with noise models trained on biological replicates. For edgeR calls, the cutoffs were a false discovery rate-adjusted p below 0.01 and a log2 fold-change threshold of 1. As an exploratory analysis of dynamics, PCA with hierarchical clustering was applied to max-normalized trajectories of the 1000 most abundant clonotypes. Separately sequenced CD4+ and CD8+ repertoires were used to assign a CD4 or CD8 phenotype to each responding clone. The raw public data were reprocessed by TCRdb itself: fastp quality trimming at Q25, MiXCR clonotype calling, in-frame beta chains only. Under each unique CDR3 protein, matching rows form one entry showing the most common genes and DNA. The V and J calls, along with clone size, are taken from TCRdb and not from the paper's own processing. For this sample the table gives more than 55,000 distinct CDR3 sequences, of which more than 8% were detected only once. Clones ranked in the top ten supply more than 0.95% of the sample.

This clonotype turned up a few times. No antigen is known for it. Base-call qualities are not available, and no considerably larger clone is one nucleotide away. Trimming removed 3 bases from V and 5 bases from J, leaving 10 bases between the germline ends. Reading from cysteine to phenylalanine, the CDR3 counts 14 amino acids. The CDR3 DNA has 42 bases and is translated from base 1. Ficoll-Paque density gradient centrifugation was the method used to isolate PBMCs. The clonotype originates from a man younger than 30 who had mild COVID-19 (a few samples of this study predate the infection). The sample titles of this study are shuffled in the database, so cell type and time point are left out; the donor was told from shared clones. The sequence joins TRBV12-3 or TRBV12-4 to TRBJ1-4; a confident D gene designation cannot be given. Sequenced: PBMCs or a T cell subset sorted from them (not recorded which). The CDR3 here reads CASSLYMANEKLFF. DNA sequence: TGTGCCAGCAGTTTGTATATGGCGAATGAAAAACTGTTTTTT.